What follows describes a single TCR beta chain. The antigen remains unidentified. With V trimmed by 2 bases and J by 0 bases, 5 bases remained unmatched. The germline CDR1 and CDR2 sequences are MNHEY and SMNVEV (reference sequence). The CDR3 has 16 residues. Researchers ran the PCR with 60 Vbeta and 13 Jbeta primers. Some clones are missing from TCRdb's copy, which holds only in-frame ones; the method was immunoSEQ multiplex PCR. The table records approximately 220,000 clones, over 65% of them present only once. The record originates from a study of cytomegalovirus exposure and HLA in healthy donors. Whole-study results and caveats: The listing of roughly 160 TCR beta chains classed them as cytomegalovirus-associated.

The chain recombines TRBV27 with TRBJ2-7; 9 bases map to TRBD2. The origin of this receptor is a man between 18 and 29 years old in good health and CMV-seronegative. Material for sequencing was PBMCs. The CDR3 here is CASSLATSGNSYEQYF. The DNA for the CDR3 is TGTGCCAGCAGTTTAGCGACTAGCGGAAACTCCTACGAGCAGTACTTC.